The 20 T cell receptor beta chains given below trace back to one sample, sequenced in a study of T cell clones after liver transplantation. Generated by immunoSEQ multiplex PCR, the TCRdb table keeps only in-frame clones and is missing some. The sample contains roughly 100,000 clones, around 86% of which appear only once. The starting material was CD4+ T cells from blood, obtained before liver transplant. These receptors were taken from a human donor who received a liver transplant.

The rearrangement uses TRBV27 and TRBJ2-6; D is unresolved. Germline lookup yields CDR1 MNHEY and CDR2 SMNVEV (reference sequence). V was cut by 5 bases and J by 0 bases, with 17 bases left in between. The CDR3 is made up of 18 amino acids. DNA for the CDR3: TGTGCCAGCAGTCCAGGACCGAATTTTCGCTCTGGGGCCAACGTCCTGACTTTC. Protein sequence: CASSPGPNFRSGANVLTF.

This chain joins TRBV19 and TRBJ2-1; tentative D call: TRBD2 (6 bases). The germline V gene has CDR1 LNHDA and CDR2 SQIVND (reference sequence). Trimming removed 8 bases from V and 5 bases from J, with 22 bases in between. CDR3 length: 16 residues. CDR3 sequence (DNA): TGTGCCAGTTCCATACTCCGGGACTGGACCAACAATGAGCAGTTCTTC. Residues: CASSILRDWTNNEQFF.

J is TRBJ1-1 and V is TRBV19; D call uncertain. The germline V gene encodes CDR1 LNHDA and CDR2 SQIVND (reference sequence). This CDR3 region has 14 residues. V was cut by 6 bases and J by 10 bases, with 21 bases left in between. As DNA, the CDR3 is TGTGCCAGTAGGATATCCGGACTGAACGTGGGAGCTTTCTTT. Its translation is CASRISGLNVGAFF.

The chain has TRBV5-5 and TRBJ2-7, with D hard to call. CDR1 is SGHKS and CDR2 is YYEKEE in the germline V gene (reference sequence). The CDR3 is 13 amino acids. V dropped 1 base and J dropped 5 bases, with 10 bases sitting between them. CDR3 coding DNA: TGTGCCAGCAGCTTGAGGGTTTCCCACGAGCAGTACTTC. This codes for CASSLRVSHEQYF.

The genes are TRBV7-9 and TRBJ1-2; maybe TRBD1 (5 bases). The CDR3 sequence is 17 residues long. Germline V gene lookup returns CDR1 SEHNR and CDR2 FQNEAQ (reference sequence). Trimming removed 4 bases at V and 4 bases at J, with 22 bases between. The CDR3 sequence: CASSSDNNPIFGYGYTF. The CDR3 DNA sequence: TGTGCCAGCAGCTCGGACAATAACCCCATATTTGGCTATGGCTACACCTTC.

The CDR3 nucleotides are TGCGCCAGCACCCCGACCACCACGCCCGCTTTCTTT. It codes for CASTPTTTPAFF. The chain has TRBV4-1 and TRBJ1-1; unclear D gene. Germline V CDR1 and CDR2: MGHRA, YSYEKL. Trimming shortened V by 7 bases and J by 11 bases, and 17 bases separated the two germline ends. The CDR3 length is 12 residues.

This clone has a single count. V is TRBV11-2 and J is TRBJ2-3, with D unresolved. CDR3 size: 15 residues. Trimming took 6 bases from V and 3 from J, leaving 16 bases between them. Germline V gene data show CDR1 as SGHAT and CDR2 as FQNNGV. Here the CDR3 reads CASRPRRATTDTQYF. CDR3 nucleotides: TGTGCCAGCAGGCCAAGAAGGGCAACGACAGATACGCAGTATTTT.

V usage is TRBV28 and J usage is TRBJ2-7; no reliable D call. Germline loops: CDR1 MDHEN, CDR2 SYDVKM. V was pared by 7 bases and J by 1 base, with 8 bases between. This CDR3 spans 12 amino acids. The CDR3 is CASKTQSYEQYF. The DNA of the CDR3 is TGTGCCAGCAAGACCCAGTCCTACGAGCAGTACTTC.

The chain combines TRBV9 with TRBJ2-1; D remains ambiguous. CDR1 SGDLS and CDR2 YYNGEE come from the germline V gene. The CDR3 consists of 12 residues. Trimming took 0 bases from V and 4 from J, leaving 2 bases between them. DNA of the CDR3: TGTGCCAGCAGCGTAGCATACAATGAGCAGTTCTTC. It encodes CASSVAYNEQFF.

The chain joins TRBV6-6 to TRBJ1-1, with D possibly matching TRBD1 (6 bases). The CDR3 has 11 residues. Germline CDR1 MNHNY, CDR2 SVGAGI (reference sequence). Trimming took 5 bases from V and 11 from J, leaving 12 bases between them. CDR3 bases: TGTGCCAGCAGTACAGGGCTAATGGCTTTCTTT. Translation: CASSTGLMAFF.

This chain uses TRBV6-1 with TRBJ2-1; 13 bases align to TRBD2. Germline loops: CDR1 MNHNS, CDR2 SASEGT. The length of the CDR3 is 15 residues. Germline trimming cut 6 bases from V and 10 bases from J; bases unmatched to any gene: 9. Here the CDR3 DNA reads TGTGCCAGCAGCACGGGGACTAGCGGGGCATACGAGCAGTTCTTC. Its translation: CASSTGTSGAYEQFF.

The V gene is TRBV11-2, the J gene TRBJ2-3; 8 nucleotides align to TRBD2. Germline V gives CDR1 SGHAT, CDR2 FQNNGV. The CDR3 is 16 residues long. J gave up 5 bases and V 5 bases, and 12 bases lay outside the gene matches. The CDR3 is CASSGLGTRKKDTQYF. CDR3 DNA sequence: TGTGCCAGCAGCGGACTCGGGACTAGAAAAAAAGATACGCAGTATTTT.

As DNA, the CDR3 is TGTGCCAGCAGTGAAGGAGGTACAGGGGCCGGGGAGCTGTTTTTT. This codes for CASSEGGTGAGELFF. The V and J genes are TRBV6-1 and TRBJ2-2, with 7 bases fitting TRBD1. The CDR3 is 15 residues long. Trimming took 1 base from V and 6 from J; bases not matched to a gene: 5. Germline assignment: CDR1 MNHNS and CDR2 SASEGT.

The V gene is TRBV6-6, the J gene TRBJ2-3; D might be TRBD1 (6 bases). CDR1 MNHNY and CDR2 SVGAGI come from the germline V gene (reference sequence). The CDR3 extends over 13 amino acids. V dropped 8 bases and J dropped 1 base, with 10 bases sitting between them. CDR3 region: CASGAGGTDTQYF. The CDR3 nucleotides are TGTGCCAGCGGAGCAGGGGGCACAGATACGCAGTATTTT.

For the CDR3, the DNA is TGCGCCAGCAGCCAGGGGGAAAGCTCCTACAATGAGCAGTTCTTC. Its protein product is CASSQGESSYNEQFF. The J gene is TRBJ2-1, the V gene TRBV4-1, with D perhaps being TRBD1 or TRBD2 (5 bases each). V lost 3 bases and J 0 bases, leaving 9 bases between the germline ends. CDR1 and CDR2 from the germline V gene are MGHRA and YSYEKL. The CDR3 extends over 15 amino acids.

The chain couples TRBV7-9 to TRBJ2-2; 9 nucleotides match TRBD1. The ends lost 6 bases at V and 5 bases at J; junction bases unmatched: 4. The CDR3 consists of 14 residues. CDR1 and CDR2 from the germline V gene are SEHNR and FQNEAQ (reference sequence). CDR3: CASRPTGGTGELFF. For the CDR3, the DNA is TGTGCCAGCAGGCCGACAGGGGGAACCGGGGAGCTGTTTTTT. The full variable domain, completed using reference TRBV7-9 and TRBJ2-2, is DTGVSQNPRHKITKRGQNVTFRCDPISEHNRLYWYRQTLGQGPEFLTYFQNEAQLEKSRLLSDRFSAERPKGSFSTLEIQRTEQGDSAMYLCASRPTGGTGELFFGEGSRLTVL.

This chain connects TRBV15 to TRBJ2-2; maybe TRBD1 (6 bases). CDR3 length equals 15 residues. V gave up 5 bases and J gave up 1 base, with 11 bases separating them. The germline gives CDR1 LNHNV, CDR2 YYDKDF (reference sequence). CDR3 sequence reads: CATSRGDKNTGELFF. As DNA, the CDR3 is TGTGCCACCAGCCGTGGGGACAAGAACACCGGGGAGCTGTTTTTT.

The chain links TRBV29-1 to TRBJ2-7; D is undetermined. The CDR3 length is 10 residues. Per the germline V gene, CDR1 is SQVTM and CDR2 is ANQGSEA. The CDR3: CAAGSYEQYF. For the CDR3, the DNA is TGCGCTGCTGGCTCCTACGAGCAGTACTTC.

The chain employs TRBV7-2 and TRBJ2-2; D is undetermined. Trimming stripped 2 bases from V and 4 bases from J, with 11 bases between. Germline CDR1 reads SGHTA; CDR2 reads FQGNSA. The CDR3 has 15 amino acids. The DNA of the CDR3 is TGTGCCAGCAGCTTAACAAGCGCAGTCACCGGGGAGCTGTTTTTT. As protein: CASSLTSAVTGELFF.

The CDR3: CASMGRSTDEQFF. The CDR3 nucleotides read TGTGCCAGTATGGGGAGGTCTACGGATGAGCAGTTCTTC. The chain recombines TRBV19 with TRBJ2-1; weak D call: TRBD2 (6 bases). The germline gives CDR1 LNHDA, CDR2 SQIVND (reference sequence). This CDR3 has 13 amino acids. V lost 7 bases and J lost 8, with 15 bases in between.